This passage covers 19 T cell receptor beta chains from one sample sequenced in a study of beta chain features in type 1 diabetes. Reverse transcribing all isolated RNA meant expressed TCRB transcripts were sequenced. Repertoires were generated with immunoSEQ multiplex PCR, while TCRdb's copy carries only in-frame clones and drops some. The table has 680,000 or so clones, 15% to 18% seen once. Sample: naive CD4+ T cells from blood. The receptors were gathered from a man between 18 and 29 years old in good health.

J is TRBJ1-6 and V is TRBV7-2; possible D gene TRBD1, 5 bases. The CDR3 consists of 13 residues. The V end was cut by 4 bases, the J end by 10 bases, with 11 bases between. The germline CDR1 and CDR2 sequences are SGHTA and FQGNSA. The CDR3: CASSYQGDSPLHF. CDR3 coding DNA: TGTGCCAGCAGCTATCAGGGAGACTCACCCCTCCACTTT.

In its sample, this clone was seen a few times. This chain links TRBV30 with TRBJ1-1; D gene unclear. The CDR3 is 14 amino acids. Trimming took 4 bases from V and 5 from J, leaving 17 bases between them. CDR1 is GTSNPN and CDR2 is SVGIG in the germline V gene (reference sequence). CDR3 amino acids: CAWNPGGRGTEAFF. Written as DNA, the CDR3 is TGTGCCTGGAACCCGGGAGGACGGGGAACTGAAGCTTTCTTT.

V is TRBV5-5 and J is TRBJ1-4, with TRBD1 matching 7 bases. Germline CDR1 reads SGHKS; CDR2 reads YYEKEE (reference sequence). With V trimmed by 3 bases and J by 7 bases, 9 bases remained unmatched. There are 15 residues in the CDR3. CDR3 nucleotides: TGTGCCAGCAGCTCGCTGGGACAGCCAGGTGAAAAACTGTTTTTT. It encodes CASSSLGQPGEKLFF.

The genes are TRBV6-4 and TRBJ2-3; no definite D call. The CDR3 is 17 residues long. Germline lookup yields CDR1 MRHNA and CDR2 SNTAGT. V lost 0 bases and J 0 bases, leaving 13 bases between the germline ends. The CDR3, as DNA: TGTGCCAGCAGTGACTCCGGCATCAGTCCTAGCACAGATACGCAGTATTTT. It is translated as CASSDSGISPSTDTQYF.

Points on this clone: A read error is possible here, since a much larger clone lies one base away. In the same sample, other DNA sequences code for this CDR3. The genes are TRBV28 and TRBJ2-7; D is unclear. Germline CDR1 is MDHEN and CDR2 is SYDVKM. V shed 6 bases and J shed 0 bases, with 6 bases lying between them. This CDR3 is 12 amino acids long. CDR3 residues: CASSSSSYEQYF. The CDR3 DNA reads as TGTGCCAGCAGCTCCTCCTCCTACGAGCAGTACTTC.

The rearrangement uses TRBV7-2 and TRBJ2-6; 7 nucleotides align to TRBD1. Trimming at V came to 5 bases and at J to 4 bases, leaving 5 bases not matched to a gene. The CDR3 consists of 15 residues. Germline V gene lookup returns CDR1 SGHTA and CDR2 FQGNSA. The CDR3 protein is CASSRGQAGANVLTF. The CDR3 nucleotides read TGTGCCAGCAGCCGAGGACAGGCGGGGGCCAACGTCCTGACTTTC.

The CDR3 DNA follows: TGTGCCAGCAGACCACACAGGGGGGTCAATGAGCAGTTCTTC. It yields the protein CASRPHRGVNEQFF. The V call is TRBV27, the J call TRBJ2-1; 8 bases agree with TRBD1. The CDR3 sequence is 14 residues long. The trim removed 6 bases at V and 6 bases at J, leaving 7 bases unmatched. Germline V gives CDR1 MNHEY, CDR2 SMNVEV (reference sequence).

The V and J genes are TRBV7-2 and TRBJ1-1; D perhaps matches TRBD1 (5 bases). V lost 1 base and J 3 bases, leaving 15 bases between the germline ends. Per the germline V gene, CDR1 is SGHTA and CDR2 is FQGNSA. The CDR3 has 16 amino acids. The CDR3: CASSLDISRRDTEAFF. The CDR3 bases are TGTGCCAGCAGCTTAGACATCAGCCGCAGGGACACTGAAGCTTTCTTT.

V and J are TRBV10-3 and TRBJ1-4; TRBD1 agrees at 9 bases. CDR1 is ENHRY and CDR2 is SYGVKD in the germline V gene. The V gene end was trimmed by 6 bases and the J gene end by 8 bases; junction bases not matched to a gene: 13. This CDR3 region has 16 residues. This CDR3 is CAISANTTGGWEKLFF. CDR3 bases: TGTGCCATCAGCGCCAACACGACAGGGGGATGGGAAAAACTGTTTTTT.

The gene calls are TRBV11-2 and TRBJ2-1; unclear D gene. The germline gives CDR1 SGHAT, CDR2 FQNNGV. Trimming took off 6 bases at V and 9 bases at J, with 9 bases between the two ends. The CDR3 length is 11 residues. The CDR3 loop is CASSPRGEQFF. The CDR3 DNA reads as TGTGCCAGCAGTCCCCGCGGTGAGCAGTTCTTC.

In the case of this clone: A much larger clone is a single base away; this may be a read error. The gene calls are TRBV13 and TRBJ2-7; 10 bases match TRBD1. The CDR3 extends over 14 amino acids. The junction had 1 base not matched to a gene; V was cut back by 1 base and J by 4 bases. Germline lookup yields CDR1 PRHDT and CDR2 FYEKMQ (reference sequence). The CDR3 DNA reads TGTGCCAGCAGCTTAGTGGGACAGGGGTACGAGCAGTACTTC. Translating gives CASSLVGQGYEQYF.

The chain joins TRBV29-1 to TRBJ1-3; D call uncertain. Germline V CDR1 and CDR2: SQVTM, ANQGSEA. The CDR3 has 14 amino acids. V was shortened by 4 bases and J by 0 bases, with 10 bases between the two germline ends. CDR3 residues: CSVVKGLSGNTIYF. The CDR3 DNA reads TGCAGCGTTGTGAAAGGCCTCTCTGGAAACACCATATATTTT.

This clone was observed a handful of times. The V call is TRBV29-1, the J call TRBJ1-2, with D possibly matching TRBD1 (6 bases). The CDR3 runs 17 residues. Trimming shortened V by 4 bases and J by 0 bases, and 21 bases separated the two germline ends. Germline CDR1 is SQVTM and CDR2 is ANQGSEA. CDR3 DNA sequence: TGCAGCGTTGTGGGGCGACAGGTAGATAGCGCTAACTATGGCTACACCTTC. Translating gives CSVVGRQVDSANYGYTF.

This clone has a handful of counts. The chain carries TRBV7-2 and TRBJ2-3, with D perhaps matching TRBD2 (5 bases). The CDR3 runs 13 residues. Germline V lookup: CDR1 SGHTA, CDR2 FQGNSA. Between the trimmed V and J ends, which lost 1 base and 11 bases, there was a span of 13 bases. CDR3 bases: TGTGCCAGCAGCTTAGGGCGGGTCGGAGGGCAGTATTTT. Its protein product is CASSLGRVGGQYF.

For the CDR3, the DNA is TGCAGCGTTGGTGCGGGGAATGAAAAACTGTTTTTT. Its translation is CSVGAGNEKLFF. The chain is built from TRBV29-1 and TRBJ1-4; the D is unclear. Germline CDR1 and CDR2: SQVTM and ANQGSEA. The length of the CDR3 is 12 residues. V was trimmed by 4 bases and J by 5 bases, leaving 8 bases between them.

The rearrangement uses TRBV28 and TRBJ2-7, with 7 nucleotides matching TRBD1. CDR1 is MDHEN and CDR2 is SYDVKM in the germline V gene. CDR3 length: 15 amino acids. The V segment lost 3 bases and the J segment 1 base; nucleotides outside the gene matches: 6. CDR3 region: CASSFPGQISYEQYF. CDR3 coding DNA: TGTGCCAGCAGTTTCCCGGGACAGATATCCTACGAGCAGTACTTC.

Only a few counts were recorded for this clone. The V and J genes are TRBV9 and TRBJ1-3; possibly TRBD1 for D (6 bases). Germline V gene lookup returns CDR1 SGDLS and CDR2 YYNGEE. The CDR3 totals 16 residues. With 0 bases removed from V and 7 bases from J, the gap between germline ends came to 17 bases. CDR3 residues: CASSVGSGQGKNTIYF. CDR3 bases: TGTGCCAGCAGCGTAGGGTCCGGGCAGGGGAAGAACACCATATATTTT.

CDR3 in amino acids: CASSEQGAMNTEAFF. CDR3 nucleotides: TGTGCCAGCAGTGAGCAGGGGGCTATGAACACTGAAGCTTTCTTT. The chain uses TRBV2 and TRBJ1-1; 8 bases agree with TRBD1. J gave up 0 bases and V 3 bases, and 3 bases lay outside the gene matches. Germline CDR1 SNHLY, CDR2 FYNNEI. The length of the CDR3 is 15 residues.

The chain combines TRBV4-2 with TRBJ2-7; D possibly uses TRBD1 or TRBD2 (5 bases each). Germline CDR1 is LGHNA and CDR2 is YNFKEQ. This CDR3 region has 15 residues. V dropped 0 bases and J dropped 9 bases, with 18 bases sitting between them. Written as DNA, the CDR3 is TGTGCCAGCAGCCAAGATTACGAGGGAGAGAGGGGGCAGTACTTC. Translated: CASSQDYEGERGQYF.